This entry lists 32 T cell receptor beta chains sequenced from one sample in a study of cytomegalovirus exposure and HLA in healthy donors. The PCR contained 60 Vbeta and 13 Jbeta primers. This table comes from immunoSEQ multiplex PCR, and its TCRdb copy is limited to in-frame clones, with some not included. The data show 160,000 or so clones, with about 82% seen just once and around 6.7% held by the top ten. The sequenced material came from PBMCs. These receptors were collected from a woman aged 30 to 39 in good health and CMV-seropositive.

The chain is built from TRBV18 and TRBJ2-7; tentative D call: TRBD1 (5 bases). Trimming cost V 3 bases and J 4 bases, with 13 bases left between them. The germline CDR1 and CDR2 sequences are KGHSH and LQKENI. This CDR3 region has 14 residues. As DNA, the CDR3 is TGTGCCAGCTCACCCAGGGCCCTTGGATACGAGCAGTACTTC. It is translated as CASSPRALGYEQYF.

The rearrangement uses TRBV6-6 and TRBJ1-6; 7 nucleotides agree with TRBD1. After removal of 6 bases from V and 2 bases from J, the junction contained 4 bases not matched to a gene. This CDR3 has 15 amino acids. Germline V gene sequence: CDR1 MNHNY, CDR2 SVGAGI (reference sequence). The CDR3 sequence: CASSEGAPYNSPLHF. CDR3 DNA sequence: TGTGCCAGCAGCGAGGGGGCACCCTATAATTCACCCCTCCACTTT.

This clone was seen a single time. The chain couples TRBV5-5 to TRBJ1-6; D is ambiguous. Looked up from germline, CDR1 is SGHKS and CDR2 is YYEKEE (reference sequence). The germline V and J ends were trimmed by 0 bases and 14 bases, with 12 bases remaining between them. The CDR3 is 13 amino acids. The DNA for the CDR3 is TGTGCCAGCAGCTTGGCTGGCTCCAAAACCCTCCACTTT. Protein: CASSLAGSKTLHF.

This chain uses TRBV16 with TRBJ2-2; unclear D gene. The germline gives CDR1 KGHSY, CDR2 FQNENV. The CDR3 runs to 13 residues. The V gene lost 6 bases and the J gene lost 6 bases, with 11 bases spanning the gap. CDR3 sequence reads: CASSSSYSGELFF. CDR3 in DNA: TGTGCCAGCAGTTCGTCTTACTCCGGGGAGCTGTTTTTT.

The chain couples TRBV10-3 to TRBJ2-1; maybe TRBD1 (5 bases). Trimming stripped 1 base from V and 7 bases from J, with 11 bases between. Germline V gene lookup returns CDR1 ENHRY and CDR2 SYGVKD. CDR3 length: 14 amino acids. DNA for the CDR3: TGTGCCATCAGTGAGTTGGCAACAGGTAATGAGCAGTTCTTC. Translating it yields CAISELATGNEQFF.

The rearrangement links TRBV1 to TRBJ1-2; the D segment call TRBD1 is taken from the table without a DNA check. TRBV1 counts as a pseudogene. The CDR3 extends over 15 amino acids. The CDR3 loop is CTSSQATGLRYGYTF. In DNA, the CDR3 is TGCACCAGCAGCCAAGCGACAGGGCTAAGGTATGGCTACACCTTC.

The gene calls are TRBV9 and TRBJ2-1, with TRBD2 identical over 11 bases. Looked up from germline, CDR1 is SGDLS and CDR2 is YYNGEE. The CDR3 consists of 17 residues. With V trimmed by 0 bases and J by 3 bases, 5 bases remained unmatched. CDR3 loop: CASSVDAGLAGYNEQFF. The DNA for the CDR3 is TGTGCCAGCAGCGTAGACGCAGGACTAGCGGGCTACAATGAGCAGTTCTTC.

The J gene is TRBJ2-2, the V gene TRBV6-6; weak D call: TRBD2 (5 bases). The CDR3 consists of 15 residues. V shed 5 bases and J shed 6 bases, with 16 bases lying between them. The germline CDR1 and CDR2 sequences are MNHNY and SVGAGI (reference sequence). CDR3: CASSTGLEDSGELFF. The CDR3 nucleotides read TGTGCCAGCAGTACGGGTCTAGAGGACTCCGGGGAGCTGTTTTTT.

This clone was picked up a small number of times. The chain is built from TRBV29-1 and TRBJ2-7; D perhaps matches TRBD1 (7 bases). This CDR3 comprises 13 residues. Trimming pared 4 bases from V and 6 bases from J, leaving 16 bases between. CDR1 and CDR2 (germline): SQVTM, ANQGSEA. This CDR3 reads CSVVSAQGGEQYF. CDR3 DNA sequence: TGCAGCGTTGTTTCAGCCCAGGGGGGCGAGCAGTACTTC.

The V gene is TRBV7-8, the J gene TRBJ2-3, with D possibly TRBD2 on 5 matching bases. This CDR3 comprises 15 residues. Germline assignment: CDR1 SGHVS and CDR2 FQNEAQ. V lost 3 bases and J 0 bases, leaving 10 bases between the germline ends. For the CDR3, the DNA is TGTGCCAGCAGCTTCGGTAGCGTCAGCACAGATACGCAGTATTTT. Translated: CASSFGSVSTDTQYF.

For this clone: One end of the junction varies from germline; a read error may be responsible. V is TRBV7-9 and J is TRBJ1-1; D remains unclear. The CDR3 is made up of 13 amino acids. Germline CDR1 is SEHNR and CDR2 is FQNEAQ (reference sequence). The DNA of the CDR3 is TGTTCCAGCAGCCTGGTCCTCAGTACTGAAGCTTTCTTT. It codes for CSSSLVLSTEAFF.

The count of this clone is one. The chain is built from TRBV7-2 and TRBJ2-4; 8 nucleotides line up with TRBD2. Per germline, CDR1 SGHTA and CDR2 FQGNSA. J was trimmed by 7 bases and V by 8 bases; bases with no gene match: 13. The length of the CDR3 is 15 residues. The CDR3 DNA sequence: TGTGCCAGCGCCCTGGGGCGGGGGGCGAGGAACATTCAGTACTTC. Its translation is CASALGRGARNIQYF.

The chain employs TRBV2 and TRBJ2-4; 9 nucleotides line up with TRBD1. The CDR3 extends over 18 amino acids. V was clipped by 1 base and J by 5 bases; unmatched bases: 12. CDR1 and CDR2 (germline): SNHLY, FYNNEI. This CDR3 is CASSEVLGTGTRENIQYF. The CDR3 nucleotides read TGTGCCAGCAGTGAAGTTTTGGGGACAGGGACGAGGGAAAACATTCAGTACTTC.

This chain joins TRBV7-9 and TRBJ1-1; D not resolved. The V gene lost 0 bases and the J gene lost 7 bases, with 9 bases spanning the gap. The germline CDR1 and CDR2 sequences are SEHNR and FQNEAQ (reference sequence). The CDR3 has 13 amino acids. CDR3 coding DNA: TGTGCCAGCAGCTTAGCCGGAGCCCTTGAAGCTTTCTTT. Amino acid sequence: CASSLAGALEAFF.

Concerning this clone: The sample contains more than one DNA sequence encoding this CDR3. The chain has TRBV7-8 and TRBJ2-7, with no clear D. The V and J ends lost 7 bases and 4 bases respectively, with 14 bases between them. There are 13 residues in the CDR3. CDR1 and CDR2 from the germline V gene are SGHVS and FQNEAQ. The CDR3 DNA follows: TGTGCCAGCAACCAAAAGCAGGCATACGAGCAGTACTTC. Translation gives CASNQKQAYEQYF.

This chain uses TRBV7-9 with TRBJ2-3; 8 bases map to TRBD2. V shed 0 bases, J shed 2 bases, and the junction held 4 bases outside the gene matches. CDR1 SEHNR and CDR2 FQNEAQ come from the germline V gene (reference sequence). This CDR3 spans 16 amino acids. The CDR3 loop reads CASSLATGGYTDTQYF. The CDR3 nucleotides are TGTGCCAGCAGCTTAGCTACGGGGGGGTACACAGATACGCAGTATTTT.

This clone was counted a few times. This sequence joins TRBV15 and TRBJ2-5; 9 bases match TRBD2. The V gene's germline CDR1 is LNHNV and CDR2 YYDKDF (reference sequence). V trimming: 0 bases; J trimming: 4 bases; junction bases outside the gene matches: 6. This CDR3 comprises 16 residues. The CDR3 sequence: CATSRDLAGGRETQYF. CDR3 sequence (DNA): TGTGCCACCAGCAGAGATTTGGCGGGGGGGCGAGAGACCCAGTACTTC.

This clone was picked up a small number of times. V is TRBV7-2 and J is TRBJ2-1; TRBD2 aligns across 8 bases. The ends lost 4 bases at V and 6 bases at J; junction bases unmatched: 8. Germline CDR1 is SGHTA and CDR2 is FQGNSA. The CDR3 loop spans 15 amino acids. The CDR3 nucleotides are TGTGCCAGCAGCTCTACGGGGGGGCAACGCAATGAGCAGTTCTTC. It yields the protein CASSSTGGQRNEQFF.

J is TRBJ1-1 and V is TRBV6-6; D is unclear. In germline, CDR1 is MNHNY, CDR2 SVGAGI (reference sequence). The germline V and J ends were trimmed by 2 bases and 5 bases, with 6 bases remaining between them. This CDR3 has 12 residues. DNA for the CDR3: TGTGCCAGCAGTTACCCGCGGACTGAAGCTTTCTTT. Encoded protein: CASSYPRTEAFF.

This clone has only a few counts. The V call is TRBV4-3, the J call TRBJ2-4, with D uncertain. The germline V gene has CDR1 LGHNA and CDR2 YSLEER. V lost 0 bases and J 3 bases, leaving 12 bases between the germline ends. The CDR3 covers 16 residues. The CDR3 DNA follows: TGCGCCAGCAGCCAAGATTTTGAAACTTACAAAAACATTCAGTACTTC. Protein: CASSQDFETYKNIQYF.

Here the CDR3 DNA reads TGTGCCATCAGTCACCTCGATCCGACAAATTTTAATGAGCAGTTCTTC. Translation gives CAISHLDPTNFNEQFF. The chain couples TRBV10-3 to TRBJ2-1; D is undetermined. CDR3 size: 16 residues. V was cut by 5 bases and J by 7 bases, with 21 bases left in between. The germline V gene has CDR1 ENHRY and CDR2 SYGVKD.

This chain links TRBV25-1 with TRBJ1-2, with 7 bases matching TRBD1. The V segment lost 4 bases and the J segment 4 bases; nucleotides outside the gene matches: 15. There are 17 residues in the CDR3. Germline assignment: CDR1 MGHDK and CDR2 SYGVNS. CDR3 amino acids: CASSVKPGQPFVYGYTF. Here the CDR3 DNA reads TGTGCCAGCAGTGTAAAACCGGGACAGCCTTTCGTCTATGGCTACACCTTC.

This chain connects TRBV5-6 to TRBJ1-5; D unclear. The CDR3 covers 17 residues. Between the trimmed V and J ends, which lost 4 bases and 0 bases, there was a span of 17 bases. Germline CDR1 SGHDT, CDR2 YYEEEE. CDR3 amino acids: CASSKSAGEYSNQPQHF. The DNA for the CDR3 is TGTGCCAGCAGCAAGAGCGCCGGGGAGTATAGCAATCAGCCCCAGCATTTT.

The chain uses TRBV6-5 and TRBJ1-1, with D possibly being TRBD1 (6 bases). Trimming removed 6 bases at V and 5 bases at J, with 13 bases between. Germline loops: CDR1 MNHEY, CDR2 SVGAGI. The CDR3 extends over 13 amino acids. The CDR3 loop is CASRTGRGTEAFF. The CDR3 DNA follows: TGTGCCAGCAGAACAGGGAGAGGGACTGAAGCTTTCTTT.

The chain combines TRBV5-1 with TRBJ1-2; 9 bases align to TRBD1. The CDR3 runs to 15 residues. V trimming: 0 bases; J trimming: 2 bases; junction bases outside the gene matches: 2. Germline assignment: CDR1 SGHRS and CDR2 YFSETQ. This CDR3 is CASSLGTGENYGYTF. CDR3 DNA: TGCGCCAGCAGCTTGGGGACAGGGGAGAACTATGGCTACACCTTC.

The chain links TRBV7-9 to TRBJ1-1, with D maybe TRBD1 (5 bases). V lost 5 bases, J lost 1 base, and 14 bases lay in between. Germline values: CDR1 SEHNR, CDR2 FQNEAQ (reference sequence). CDR3 length equals 15 residues. The CDR3 sequence is CASSPSGSRNTEAFF. The CDR3 coding sequence is TGTGCCAGCAGCCCATCAGGGTCACGGAACACTGAAGCTTTCTTT.

CDR3 protein: CASLRRGNTEAFF. Written as DNA, the CDR3 is TGTGCCAGCCTCCGGAGGGGGAACACTGAAGCTTTCTTT. V usage is TRBV5-4 and J usage is TRBJ1-1; weak D call: TRBD1 (5 bases). V lost 7 bases and J 1 base, leaving 11 bases between the germline ends. The CDR3 consists of 13 residues. CDR1 is SGHNT, CDR2 YYREEE, per germline (reference sequence).

The genes are TRBV18 and TRBJ1-4; D is ambiguous. Germline loops: CDR1 KGHSH, CDR2 LQKENI. V was cut by 0 bases and J by 4 bases, with 9 bases left in between. The CDR3 is made up of 15 amino acids. CDR3 coding DNA: TGTGCCAGCTCACCACCTTCGGAGAGTAATGAAAAACTGTTTTTT. Protein product: CASSPPSESNEKLFF.

The chain is built from TRBV10-3 and TRBJ2-3; D remains ambiguous. Per the germline V gene, CDR1 is ENHRY and CDR2 is SYGVKD. The CDR3 has 11 residues. The V end was cut by 8 bases, the J end by 6 bases, with 9 bases between. The CDR3 sequence: CAIGLLDTQYF. The CDR3 DNA follows: TGTGCCATCGGCCTGCTGGATACGCAGTATTTT.

The rearrangement links TRBV5-6 to TRBJ1-1; D ambiguous. V was pared by 1 base and J by 10 bases, with 14 bases between. CDR1 is SGHDT and CDR2 is YYEEEE in the germline V gene. This CDR3 contains 13 residues. The CDR3 sequence is CASSLYNAGRAFF. The CDR3 DNA sequence: TGTGCCAGCAGCTTGTACAACGCGGGTAGAGCTTTCTTT.

V and J are TRBV5-8 and TRBJ2-1; TRBD2 might be the D (6 bases). Trimming shortened V by 0 bases and J by 12 bases, and 16 bases separated the two germline ends. CDR3 size: 14 residues. Germline values: CDR1 SGHTS, CDR2 YDEGEE. The DNA for the CDR3 is TGTGCCAGCAGCTTGGCCGGGGGATCCTCGGGGCAGTTCTTC. It yields the protein CASSLAGGSSGQFF. The whole variable domain, remainder taken from reference TRBV5-8 and TRBJ2-1, is EAGVTQSPTHLIKTRGQQATLRCSPISGHTSVYWYQQALGLGLQFLLWYDEGEERNRGNFPPRFSGRQFPNYSSELNVNALELEDSALYLCASSLAGGSSGQFFGPGTRLTVL.

The rearrangement uses TRBV19 and TRBJ1-2, with 7 bases fitting TRBD1. This CDR3 is built from 15 residues. The J segment lost 5 bases and the V segment lost 4 bases, leaving 10 bases of the junction unmatched. CDR1 and CDR2 (germline): LNHDA, SQIVND (reference sequence). CDR3 sequence reads: CASSKGTDLVYGYTF. The CDR3 bases are TGTGCCAGTAGTAAGGGGACAGACCTAGTTTATGGCTACACCTTC.